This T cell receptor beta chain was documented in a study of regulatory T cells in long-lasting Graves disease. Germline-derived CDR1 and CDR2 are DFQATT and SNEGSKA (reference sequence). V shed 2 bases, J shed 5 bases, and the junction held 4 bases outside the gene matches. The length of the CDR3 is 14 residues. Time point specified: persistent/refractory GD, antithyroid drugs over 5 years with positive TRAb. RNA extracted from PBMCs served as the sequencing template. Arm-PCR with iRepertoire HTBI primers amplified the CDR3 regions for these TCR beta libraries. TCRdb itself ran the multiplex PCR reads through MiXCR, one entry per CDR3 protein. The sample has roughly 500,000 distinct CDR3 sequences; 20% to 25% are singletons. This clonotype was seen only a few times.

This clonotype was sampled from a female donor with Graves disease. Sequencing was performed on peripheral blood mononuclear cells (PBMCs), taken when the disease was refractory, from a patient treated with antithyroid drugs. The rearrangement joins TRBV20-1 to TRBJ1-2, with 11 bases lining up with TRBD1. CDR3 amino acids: CSARSGTGGYGYTF. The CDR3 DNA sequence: TGCAGTGCTAGATCCGGGACAGGGGGTTATGGCTACACCTTC.